This record concerns one TCR beta chain sequence. Its antigen is still unknown. The libraries were made with immunoSEQ v3. TCRdb keeps only in-frame clones here, not all; method: immunoSEQ multiplex PCR. The sample consists of about 26,000 clones, 63% of them appearing once. Documented time point: pre-treatment sample, taken before nivolumab and TIL therapy. Tumor tissue came from excised metastases, mostly pleural nodules or supraclavicular lymph nodes. The entry originates in a study of TIL therapy for anti-PD-1-resistant metastatic lung cancer. The study, taken as a whole, reports: Many TIL product clones were absent from baseline tumor, suggesting clonal contraction.

The germline V gene has CDR1 SEHNR and CDR2 FQNEAQ (reference sequence). Trimming left V 7 bases short and J 3 bases short, with 10 bases between. This CDR3 has 13 amino acids. J is TRBJ1-3 and V is TRBV7-9; D gene unclear. This TCR derives from a woman aged 25-80 years with non-small cell lung cancer. The sequences come from tumor tissue, collected at baseline. CDR3 sequence: CASNPSSGNTIYF. In DNA, the CDR3 is TGTGCCAGCAACCCGTCTAGTGGAAACACCATATATTTT.